These 26 T cell receptor beta chains were all obtained from the same sample, sequenced in a study of identical twins. TCRdb called the 5' RACE reads again in MiXCR, with one record for every CDR3 protein. The table lists roughly 1,500,000 distinct CDR3 sequences, about 31% of them singletons. Input material: cord blood. These receptors all come from a newborn girl in good health.

V and J are TRBV30 and TRBJ2-7; tentatively, D is TRBD1 (5 bases). V lost 0 bases and J 3 bases, leaving 15 bases between the germline ends. This CDR3 region has 15 residues. Looked up from germline, CDR1 is GTSNPN and CDR2 is SVGIG (reference sequence). The chain's CDR3 is CAWSVRQWGLYEQYF. CDR3 in DNA: TGTGCCTGGAGTGTACGGCAGTGGGGCCTCTACGAGCAGTACTTC.

This clonotype was found a few times. The genes are TRBV12-5 and TRBJ2-7; 10 bases agree with TRBD1. The CDR3 extends over 16 amino acids. Germline V gene data show CDR1 as LGHNT and CDR2 as FRNRAP. With V trimmed by 7 bases and J by 4 bases, 13 bases remained unmatched. DNA of the CDR3: TGTGCTAGTGAAGACACAAAAGGGACAGGGGAGTACGAGCAGTACTTC. Translated: CASEDTKGTGEYEQYF.

The sample holds a few counts of this clonotype. The gene calls are TRBV25-1 and TRBJ2-1, with 11 positions matching TRBD1. V shed 3 bases and J 9 bases; nucleotides not matched to a gene: 7. Germline CDR1 and CDR2: MGHDK and SYGVNS. This CDR3 has 15 residues. The CDR3: CASSDPGQGDSEQFF. DNA of the CDR3: TGTGCCAGCAGTGACCCGGGACAGGGGGACTCTGAGCAGTTCTTC.

This clonotype was counted only a few times. This rearrangement joins TRBV7-8 to TRBJ2-5, with D perhaps assigned TRBD1 or TRBD2 (5 bases each). Trimming removed 10 bases at V and 6 bases at J, with 15 bases between. CDR1 SGHVS and CDR2 FQNEAQ come from the germline V gene. CDR3 size: 12 residues. CDR3 loop: CAILLEGQTQYF. The DNA for the CDR3 is TGTGCCATCTTACTCGAGGGGCAGACCCAGTACTTC.

This clonotype was recorded a few times. V gene TRBV9 combines with J gene TRBJ2-7, with 7 bases matching TRBD1. The V gene's germline CDR1 is SGDLS and CDR2 YYNGEE. The CDR3 has 15 amino acids. V gave up 3 bases and J gave up 0 bases; unmatched junction bases: 6. CDR3 region: CASSAEDRRSYEQYF. CDR3 nucleotides: TGTGCCAGCAGCGCCGAGGACAGGCGCTCCTACGAGCAGTACTTC.

V gene TRBV7-8 combines with J gene TRBJ1-4; D might be TRBD1 (6 bases). Germline CDR1 reads SGHVS; CDR2 reads FQNEAQ. V dropped 5 bases and J dropped 7 bases, with 20 bases sitting between them. This CDR3 has 16 amino acids. Here the CDR3 DNA reads TGTGCCAGCAGCAGAAAGGGGACACGGGGTAGTGAAAAACTGTTTTTT. It yields the protein CASSRKGTRGSEKLFF.

V and J are TRBV28 and TRBJ2-1, with 8 nucleotides matching TRBD1. Trimming cost V 3 bases and J 10 bases; bases outside gene matches: 8. Germline V CDR1 and CDR2: MDHEN, SYDVKM. This CDR3 spans 14 amino acids. This chain's CDR3 is CASSLSAGGEEQFF. The CDR3 coding sequence is TGTGCCAGCAGTTTGTCGGCAGGGGGCGAGGAGCAGTTCTTC.

This clonotype showed up just a few times. The V gene is TRBV7-2, the J gene TRBJ2-1, with 13 bases fitting TRBD2. The CDR3 is made up of 18 amino acids. V was pared by 2 bases and J by 2 bases, with 6 bases of the junction left unmatched. Germline lookup yields CDR1 SGHTA and CDR2 FQGNSA. CDR3 bases: TGTGCCAGCAGCTTAACCCCGGGACTAGCGGGACCCTACAATGAGCAGTTCTTC. Translated: CASSLTPGLAGPYNEQFF.

About this clonotype: A much more abundant neighbour one base away suggests this may be a read error. The chain carries TRBV5-1 and TRBJ2-1; possibly TRBD2 for D (5 bases). CDR1 is SGHRS, CDR2 YFSETQ, per germline. The CDR3 length is 16 residues. CDR3 in amino acids: CASGLEVSFVWGEQFF. The CDR3 region has the DNA TGCGCCAGCGGCTTGGAGGTCAGCTTTGTTTGGGGTGAGCAGTTCTTC.

The chain combines TRBV3-1 with TRBJ1-3; D is unresolved. The V and J ends lost 4 bases and 1 base respectively, with 11 bases between them. The length of the CDR3 is 15 residues. Looked up from germline, CDR1 is LGHDT and CDR2 is YNNKEL (reference sequence). This CDR3 is CASSPPGRSGNTIYF. CDR3 sequence (DNA): TGTGCCAGCAGCCCGCCCGGGAGGTCTGGAAACACCATATATTTT.

This clonotype was seen a handful of times. V gene TRBV7-2 combines with J gene TRBJ2-7; weak D call: TRBD2 (6 bases). V lost 1 base and J lost 3, with 10 bases in between. CDR3 size: 14 residues. Germline lookup yields CDR1 SGHTA and CDR2 FQGNSA. The CDR3 DNA sequence: TGTGCCAGCAGCTTAGATTACGGGAGCTACGAGCAGTACTTC. Protein sequence: CASSLDYGSYEQYF.

This clonotype has just a few counts. The V call is TRBV3-1, the J call TRBJ2-3; D gene uncertain. This CDR3 is built from 15 residues. Trimming took off 0 bases at V and 0 bases at J, with 7 bases between the two ends. Germline loops: CDR1 LGHDT, CDR2 YNNKEL (reference sequence). CDR3 DNA: TGTGCCAGCAGCCAAGAATGGCTCAGCACAGATACGCAGTATTTT. Its protein product is CASSQEWLSTDTQYF.

The rearrangement joins TRBV7-8 to TRBJ2-2; TRBD2 aligns across 8 bases. V was clipped by 5 bases and J by 4 bases; unmatched bases: 9. Germline V gene lookup returns CDR1 SGHVS and CDR2 FQNEAQ. The CDR3 consists of 16 residues. The CDR3 spells CASSQRALAVTGELFF. CDR3 sequence (DNA): TGTGCCAGCAGCCAGAGGGCACTAGCGGTCACCGGGGAGCTGTTTTTT.

This clonotype was counted a few times. The CDR3 sequence is CATSVLNEQFF. The CDR3 region has the DNA TGTGCCACCAGTGTACTCAATGAGCAGTTCTTC. The J gene is TRBJ2-1, the V gene TRBV24-1, with unresolved D. V was shortened by 5 bases and J by 6 bases, with 4 bases between the two germline ends. Germline V gene lookup returns CDR1 KGHDR and CDR2 SFDVKD. The CDR3 consists of 11 residues.

The V call is TRBV20-1, the J call TRBJ2-1; D may be TRBD1 (6 bases). The CDR3 is 16 amino acids. The germline V and J ends were trimmed by 3 bases and 2 bases, with 17 bases remaining between them. Germline V CDR1 and CDR2: DFQATT, SNEGSKA (reference sequence). The CDR3: CSASTKQGRPYNEQFF. The CDR3 DNA sequence: TGCAGTGCTAGTACTAAACAGGGCCGCCCCTACAATGAGCAGTTCTTC.

The chain uses TRBV7-9 and TRBJ2-2, with 7 bases that match TRBD2. This CDR3 has 15 residues. The junction had 6 bases not matched to a gene; V was cut back by 5 bases and J by 3 bases. CDR1 is SEHNR, CDR2 FQNEAQ, per germline (reference sequence). DNA of the CDR3: TGTGCCAGCAGCCCCACTAGCGCCTACACCGGGGAGCTGTTTTTT. This sequence encodes CASSPTSAYTGELFF.

This clonotype has just a few counts. The chain couples TRBV3-1 to TRBJ1-2, with D hard to call. Germline-derived CDR1 and CDR2 are LGHDT and YNNKEL (reference sequence). The CDR3 covers 13 residues. Trimming took off 5 bases at V and 4 bases at J, with 11 bases between the two ends. CDR3 in DNA: TGTGCCAGCAGCTCACCACGGATCTATGGCTACACCTTC. This gives the protein CASSSPRIYGYTF.

V usage is TRBV4-2 and J usage is TRBJ1-2; D possibly corresponds to TRBD1 (6 bases). The ends were cut back, 0 bases at V and 2 bases at J, with 10 bases in the middle. The CDR3 loop spans 15 amino acids. Germline V CDR1 and CDR2: LGHNA, YNFKEQ. Written as DNA, the CDR3 is TGTGCCAGCAGCCAAGAGGATCAGGGGAACTATGGCTACACCTTC. As protein: CASSQEDQGNYGYTF.

This clonotype was seen a handful of times. This chain links TRBV20-1 with TRBJ1-5; perhaps TRBD1 as D (5 bases). This CDR3 has 16 residues. Germline loops: CDR1 DFQATT, CDR2 SNEGSKA (reference sequence). Trimming shortened V by 1 base and J by 0 bases, and 13 bases separated the two germline ends. Here the CDR3 reads CSARGDSYISNQPQHF. The DNA of the CDR3 is TGCAGTGCTAGAGGAGACAGCTATATTAGCAATCAGCCCCAGCATTTT.

The chain uses TRBV20-1 and TRBJ1-1, with a tentative D call TRBD1 (5 bases). With 1 base removed from V and 0 bases from J, the gap between germline ends came to 15 bases. Germline-derived CDR1 and CDR2 are DFQATT and SNEGSKA (reference sequence). The CDR3 consists of 16 residues. The CDR3 here is CSARVGRASMNTEAFF. CDR3 DNA sequence: TGCAGTGCTAGAGTCGGCAGGGCCTCCATGAACACTGAAGCTTTCTTT.

The chain carries TRBV6-1 and TRBJ2-5; 9 nucleotides agree with TRBD1. V gave up 9 bases and J gave up 11 bases; unmatched junction bases: 13. The CDR3 spans 13 residues. In germline, CDR1 is MNHNS, CDR2 SASEGT. The DNA for the CDR3 is TGTGCCAGTAGTACAGGGGGCTCTGGTAAACAGTACTTC. This encodes CASSTGGSGKQYF.

The rearrangement joins TRBV12-3 or TRBV12-4 to TRBJ2-1; D unclear. This CDR3 spans 15 amino acids. V lost 7 bases to trimming and J lost 1 base, with 14 bases between them. The CDR3 protein is CASTPTMRSYNEQFF. CDR3 DNA sequence: TGTGCCAGCACCCCCACCATGAGGTCCTACAATGAGCAGTTCTTC.

CDR3 sequence (DNA): TGTGCCAGCAGCCACCGGACTAGCTGGGATGAGCAGTTCTTC. Encoded protein: CASSHRTSWDEQFF. The chain recombines TRBV3-1 with TRBJ2-1, with TRBD2 matching over 8 bases. J gave up 8 bases and V 3 bases, and 6 bases lay outside the gene matches. CDR1 and CDR2 (germline): LGHDT, YNNKEL (reference sequence). This CDR3 is 14 amino acids long.

In the case of this clonotype: A single base separates this from a much larger clone, so it may be a read error. The gene calls are TRBV4-2 and TRBJ2-5, with 9 positions matching TRBD2. CDR3 length equals 16 residues. From germline, CDR1 is LGHNA and CDR2 YNFKEQ. Trimming at V came to 3 bases and at J to 11 bases, leaving 16 bases not matched to a gene. The CDR3 coding sequence is TGTGCCAGCAGCCAGGGTACGGGACTAGCCGGGAATGAGCAGTACTTC. Residues: CASSQGTGLAGNEQYF.

The chain carries TRBV6-4 and TRBJ2-7, with D possibly being TRBD1 (5 bases). The DNA end favors TRBJ2-5, so the J call may be wrong. From germline, CDR1 is MRHNA and CDR2 SNTAGT. There are 13 residues in the CDR3. CDR3 nucleotide sequence: TGTGCCAGCAGTGAGGGGCCGGCAGAGACCCAGTACTTC. Translating gives CASSEGPAETQYF.

This clonotype was seen more than once but under ten times. J is TRBJ2-1 and V is TRBV12-3 or TRBV12-4; TRBD2 matches 8 bases. Trimming took 1 base from V and 9 from J; bases not matched to a gene: 8. The length of the CDR3 is 15 residues. The CDR3 nucleotides read TGTGCCAGCAGTTTAGGGACTAGCACCGGAGGTGAGCAGTTCTTC. This encodes CASSLGTSTGGEQFF.